What follows are 19 T cell receptor beta chains derived from one specimen sequenced in a study of CD8 T cells in Susac syndrome. Reverse transcription used roughly 0.45 to 1 ug RNA and random hexamers. TCRdb passed the immunoSEQ multiplex PCR reads through MiXCR, listing each CDR3 protein once. The table has about 90,000 distinct CDR3 sequences, 90% to 95% seen once. Sequenced: CD8+ T cells from PBMCs. Receptor source: a human donor in good health.

The chain employs TRBV9 and TRBJ1-2; TRBD1 is a possible D gene (6 bases). The CDR3 contains 15 residues. Trimming shortened V by 4 bases and J by 2 bases, and 15 bases separated the two germline ends. Per the germline V gene, CDR1 is SGDLS and CDR2 is YYNGEE. CDR3 nucleotide sequence: TGTGCCAGCAGCCTTAGCCGACAGGAGAACTATGGCTACACCTTC. This encodes CASSLSRQENYGYTF.

The chain employs TRBV30 and TRBJ1-3; D is undetermined. The V end lost 0 bases, the J end lost 4 bases, and 10 bases lay between the germline ends. This CDR3 is built from 14 residues. CDR1 is GTSNPN and CDR2 is SVGIG in the germline V gene (reference sequence). CDR3 coding DNA: TGTGCCTGGAGTGTTCGGCAGCCCGGAAACACCATATATTTT. Encoded protein: CAWSVRQPGNTIYF.

This sequence joins TRBV27 and TRBJ1-1, with 7 bases fitting TRBD1. V trimming: 4 bases; J trimming: 5 bases; junction bases outside the gene matches: 13. This CDR3 spans 16 amino acids. Per the germline V gene, CDR1 is MNHEY and CDR2 is SMNVEV (reference sequence). The CDR3 spells CASSYRGGQLRTEAFF. DNA for the CDR3: TGTGCCAGCAGTTATAGGGGGGGACAGCTAAGGACTGAAGCTTTCTTT.

The chain joins TRBV3-1 to TRBJ1-6, with D uncertain. The germline CDR1 and CDR2 sequences are LGHDT and YNNKEL (reference sequence). This CDR3 has 12 amino acids. V was cut by 7 bases and J by 7 bases, with 8 bases left in between. CDR3 in DNA: TGTGCCAGCACGGTGGTCAATTCACCCCTCCACTTT. This encodes CASTVVNSPLHF.

The V call is TRBV5-4, the J call TRBJ2-7; 7 bases agree with TRBD1. From germline, CDR1 is SGHNT and CDR2 YYREEE (reference sequence). The CDR3 consists of 14 residues. V lost 3 bases and J lost 5; bases outside the gene matches: 8. The CDR3 region has the DNA TGTGCCAGCAGCTGGTGGACAGGCACGGACGAGCAGTACTTC. Amino acid sequence: CASSWWTGTDEQYF.

The DNA of the CDR3 is TGTGCCACCAGCCGGGGGGGGGCGGATGGCTACACCTTC. Protein sequence: CATSRGGADGYTF. The J gene is TRBJ1-2, the V gene TRBV15; weak D call: TRBD1 (6 bases). CDR1 and CDR2 from the germline V gene are LNHNV and YYDKDF (reference sequence). Deletions cut 5 bases from V and 6 bases from J, with 13 bases between. The CDR3 is 13 residues long.

The chain employs TRBV10-2 and TRBJ2-7, with 10 bases identical to TRBD1. Looked up from germline, CDR1 is WSHSY and CDR2 is SAAADI. V lost 0 bases, J lost 2 bases, and 4 bases stayed unmatched. The CDR3 is made up of 16 amino acids. The CDR3 here is CASSESRTGGPYEQYF. The CDR3 DNA is TGCGCCAGCAGTGAGTCGAGGACAGGGGGTCCCTACGAGCAGTACTTC.

This chain uses TRBV29-1 with TRBJ2-7; 10 nucleotides agree with TRBD1. V gave up 6 bases and J gave up 2 bases; unmatched junction bases: 7. The CDR3 is 14 residues long. The germline V gene has CDR1 SQVTM and CDR2 ANQGSEA. The CDR3 DNA reads TGCAGCGTGCCGACAGGGGGCTCTCCCTACGAGCAGTACTTC. Protein sequence: CSVPTGGSPYEQYF.

The chain is built from TRBV6-1 and TRBJ2-3, with 11 bases fitting TRBD2. CDR3 length: 14 amino acids. The germline gives CDR1 MNHNS, CDR2 SASEGT. Losses at the gene ends were 7 bases for V and 6 bases for J; bases not matched to a gene: 6. CDR3 DNA sequence: TGTGCCAGCAACTTAGCGGGGGGGCTTGATACGCAGTATTTT. Translated: CASNLAGGLDTQYF.

In its sample, this clonotype was seen once. The genes are TRBV2 and TRBJ1-2; 8 bases agree with TRBD1. The germline V gene encodes CDR1 SNHLY and CDR2 FYNNEI. The CDR3 extends over 15 amino acids. V shed 8 bases and J 6 bases; nucleotides not matched to a gene: 14. In DNA, the CDR3 is TGTGCCAGCGCCAGCCGGGACAGGTTCCGAGATGGCTACACCTTC. Amino acids: CASASRDRFRDGYTF. Drawing the rest from reference TRBV2 and TRBJ1-2, the complete variable domain is EPEVTQTPSHQVTQMGQEVILRCVPISNHLYFYWYRQILGQKVEFLVSFYNNEISEKSEIFDDQFSVERPDGSNFTLKIRSTKLEDSAMYFCASASRDRFRDGYTFGSGTRLTVV.

The chain combines TRBV18 with TRBJ2-2; possibly TRBD2 for D (5 bases). The CDR3 is made up of 15 amino acids. V lost 0 bases, J lost 1 base, and 6 bases lay in between. The germline V gene encodes CDR1 KGHSH and CDR2 LQKENI. CDR3 residues: CASSPPAGNTGELFF. The CDR3 DNA sequence: TGTGCCAGCTCACCACCGGCGGGGAACACCGGGGAGCTGTTTTTT.

The chain uses TRBV6-2 or TRBV6-3 and TRBJ1-1; D not resolved. The CDR3 extends over 13 amino acids. V lost 6 bases to trimming and J lost 0 bases, with 8 bases between them. Germline CDR1 and CDR2: MNHEY and SVGEGT. DNA of the CDR3: TGTGCCAGCAGGAGGGAAGTGAACACTGAAGCTTTCTTT. It specifies CASRREVNTEAFF.

The chain uses TRBV4-1 and TRBJ2-2, with 8 bases lining up with TRBD2. V was pared by 1 base and J by 2 bases, with 6 bases of the junction left unmatched. Germline V CDR1 and CDR2: MGHRA, YSYEKL. The CDR3 spans 17 residues. The CDR3 region is CASSQVERGPNTGELFF. The CDR3 nucleotides read TGCGCCAGCAGCCAAGTGGAGCGGGGGCCTAACACCGGGGAGCTGTTTTTT.

This chain joins TRBV5-6 and TRBJ1-2, with D possibly TRBD1 on 5 matching bases. This CDR3 has 14 residues. The V end lost 6 bases, the J end lost 2 bases, and 14 bases lay between the germline ends. Germline CDR1 and CDR2: SGHDT and YYEEEE. The DNA for the CDR3 is TGTGCCAGCAATACCGGGACTTCAAACTATGGCTACACCTTC. Amino acids: CASNTGTSNYGYTF.

The CDR3 DNA follows: TGCAGCGTTGAGACAAAAAACATTCAGTACTTC. This translates into CSVETKNIQYF. The chain is built from TRBV29-1 and TRBJ2-4; D is unclear. The V and J ends lost 3 bases and 4 bases respectively, with 4 bases between them. CDR1 is SQVTM and CDR2 is ANQGSEA in the germline V gene. CDR3 size: 11 residues. Full variable domain (outside the CDR3, taken from reference TRBV29-1 and TRBJ2-4): SAVISQKPSRDICQRGTSLTIQCQVDSQVTMMFWYRQQPGQSLTLIATANQGSEATYESGFVIDKFPISRPNLTFSTLTVSNMSPEDSSIYLCSVETKNIQYFGAGTRLSVL.

The rearrangement links TRBV3-1 to TRBJ1-1; D is ambiguous. Trimming shortened V by 1 base and J by 8 bases, and 11 bases separated the two germline ends. Germline CDR1 is LGHDT and CDR2 is YNNKEL (reference sequence). The CDR3 runs to 13 residues. The CDR3 here is CASSQADPDEAFF. The CDR3 region has the DNA TGTGCCAGCAGCCAAGCTGACCCCGACGAAGCTTTCTTT. The variable domain in full, with the rest retrieved from reference TRBV3-1 and TRBJ1-1, is DTAVSQTPKYLVTQMGNDKSIKCEQNLGHDTMYWYKQDSKKFLKIMFSYNNKELIINETVPNRFSPKSPDKAHLNLHINSLELGDSAVYFCASSQADPDEAFFGQGTRLTVV.

The rearrangement links TRBV10-1 to TRBJ2-3; D possibly corresponds to TRBD2 (6 bases). The ends were cut back, 5 bases at V and 0 bases at J, with 9 bases in the middle. The CDR3 loop spans 14 amino acids. Germline V CDR1 and CDR2: WNHNN, SYGVQD (reference sequence). The CDR3 spells CASSPGTSTDTQYF. Here the CDR3 DNA reads TGCGCCAGCAGTCCCGGGACTAGCACAGATACGCAGTATTTT.

The genes are TRBV6-1 and TRBJ2-5, with TRBD1 matching over 7 bases. The CDR3 contains 15 residues. Germline lookup yields CDR1 MNHNS and CDR2 SASEGT. J gave up 5 bases and V 3 bases, and 9 bases lay outside the gene matches. The DNA for the CDR3 is TGTGCCAGCAGTGATTCGACAGGGTGGAGGGAGACCCAGTACTTC. This codes for CASSDSTGWRETQYF.

The rearrangement uses TRBV27 and TRBJ2-3, with a possible D match to TRBD2 (6 bases). The germline V and J ends were trimmed by 4 bases and 0 bases, with 17 bases remaining between them. This CDR3 has 17 residues. CDR1 and CDR2 from the germline V gene are MNHEY and SMNVEV (reference sequence). CDR3 nucleotides: TGTGCCAGCAGTTCAAAGTCGGGGGAAAGGAGCACAGATACGCAGTATTTT. This translates into CASSSKSGERSTDTQYF.